This entry lists 27 T cell receptor beta chains sequenced from one sample in a study of blood T cell repertoires in COVID-19. Method: immunoSEQ multiplex PCR; TCRdb's copy keeps in-frame clones and lacks some. The sample comprises roughly 190,000 clones, roughly 85% of which are singletons, and 20% to 25% rests with the top ten. The sequenced sample was peripheral blood. The receptors stem from a man aged 60 to 69 with active or convalescent COVID-19.

In its sample, this clone was seen once. The chain joins TRBV7-9 to TRBJ2-1; 8 positions agree with TRBD2. V trimming: 0 bases; J trimming: 4 bases; junction bases outside the gene matches: 5. The CDR3 is made up of 16 amino acids. Germline lookup yields CDR1 SEHNR and CDR2 FQNEAQ (reference sequence). CDR3 in DNA: TGTGCCAGCAGCTTAGCTGGCGGGGGGCGATACAATGAGCAGTTCTTC. It yields the protein CASSLAGGGRYNEQFF.

This sequence joins TRBV7-9 and TRBJ2-1, with 11 bases fitting TRBD2. J lost 5 bases, V lost 5 bases, and 14 bases had no gene match. The CDR3 consists of 18 residues. Germline V CDR1 and CDR2: SEHNR, FQNEAQ (reference sequence). CDR3 nucleotide sequence: TGTGCCAGCAGCCGCACGAGAGTCACTAGCGGGGGCCACAATGAGCAGTTCTTC. This encodes CASSRTRVTSGGHNEQFF. Full variable domain (rest looked up from reference TRBV7-9 and TRBJ2-1): DTGVSQNPRHKITKRGQNVTFRCDPISEHNRLYWYRQTLGQGPEFLTYFQNEAQLEKSRLLSDRFSAERPKGSFSTLEIQRTEQGDSAMYLCASSRTRVTSGGHNEQFFGPGTRLTVL.

This chain uses TRBV5-1 with TRBJ1-5; D may be TRBD1 (5 bases). With 4 bases removed from V and 1 base from J, the gap between germline ends came to 15 bases. CDR3 length equals 16 residues. Per the germline V gene, CDR1 is SGHRS and CDR2 is YFSETQ. The CDR3 DNA reads as TGCGCCAGCAGCGTAGAGGACATGGGCAGCAATCAGCCCCAGCATTTT. The encoded protein is CASSVEDMGSNQPQHF.

The chain links TRBV29-1 to TRBJ1-1; 9 bases map to TRBD1. Germline CDR1 reads SQVTM; CDR2 reads ANQGSEA. This CDR3 has 13 residues. V gave up 7 bases and J gave up 1 base; unmatched junction bases: 4. CDR3 DNA sequence: TGCAGCGCTGCGGGACAGGGGAACACTGAAGCTTTCTTT. Amino acid sequence: CSAAGQGNTEAFF.

The chain carries TRBV18 and TRBJ2-7; unclear D gene. CDR3 length equals 14 residues. Trimming removed 4 bases from V and 0 bases from J, with 10 bases in between. Germline V gene sequence: CDR1 KGHSH, CDR2 LQKENI. This CDR3 is CASSRAERSYEQYF. The CDR3 DNA reads as TGTGCCAGCTCACGGGCAGAACGCTCCTACGAGCAGTACTTC.

The V call is TRBV19, the J call TRBJ1-5, with D maybe TRBD1 (6 bases). This CDR3 spans 15 amino acids. CDR1 is LNHDA and CDR2 is SQIVND in the germline V gene (reference sequence). The V and J ends lost 1 base and 4 bases respectively, with 11 bases between them. CDR3 loop: CASSIGTASNQPQHF. For the CDR3, the DNA is TGTGCCAGTAGTATAGGGACAGCCAGTAATCAGCCCCAGCATTTT. The whole variable domain, remainder taken from reference TRBV19 and TRBJ1-5, is DGGITQSPKYLFRKEGQNVTLSCEQNLNHDAMYWYRQDPGQGLRLIYYSQIVNDFQKGDIAEGYSVSREKKESFPLTVTSAQKNPTAFYLCASSIGTASNQPQHFGDGTRLSIL.

J is TRBJ2-7 and V is TRBV1; no DNA check was done on the table's D call, TRBD1. TRBV1 is a pseudogene segment. The CDR3 extends over 16 amino acids. In DNA, the CDR3 is TGCACCAGCAGCCCGCAGGATGGGACAGGCCCCTTCGAGCAGTACTTC. This gives the protein CTSSPQDGTGPFEQYF.

The V call is TRBV5-4, the J call TRBJ1-1; possible D gene TRBD1, 6 bases. The CDR3 is made up of 13 amino acids. Trimming took off 0 bases at V and 8 bases at J, with 11 bases between the two ends. Germline-derived CDR1 and CDR2 are SGHNT and YYREEE (reference sequence). In DNA, the CDR3 is TGTGCCAGCAGCTTGGCTGGGGGGGCGGAAGCTTTCTTT. This codes for CASSLAGGAEAFF.

CDR3 sequence (DNA): TGTGCCACCAGTGAATGGGGCAGGGGGCAGGCAGATACGCAGTATTTT. It yields the protein CATSEWGRGQADTQYF. This chain connects TRBV24-1 to TRBJ2-3; 8 bases align to TRBD1. This CDR3 is built from 16 residues. Germline V lookup: CDR1 KGHDR, CDR2 SFDVKD. The ends lost 4 bases at V and 4 bases at J; junction bases unmatched: 9.

The sample holds a few counts of this clone. V is TRBV6-5 and J is TRBJ1-4; 10 bases match TRBD1. The CDR3 is made up of 14 amino acids. In germline, CDR1 is MNHEY, CDR2 SVGAGI. Trimming took 7 bases from V and 7 from J; bases not matched to a gene: 6. The CDR3 loop reads CASIRDRGGEKLFF. For the CDR3, the DNA is TGTGCCAGCATCCGGGACAGGGGAGGTGAAAAACTGTTTTTT.

The CDR3 reads CSVEEKHQETQYF. CDR3 nucleotide sequence: TGCAGCGTTGAAGAGAAGCACCAAGAGACCCAGTACTTC. The chain couples TRBV29-1 to TRBJ2-5, with D uncertain. The CDR3 is made up of 13 amino acids. The V end was cut by 0 bases, the J end by 0 bases, with 5 bases between. Germline V gene data show CDR1 as SQVTM and CDR2 as ANQGSEA.

This chain connects TRBV11-2 to TRBJ2-1; 10 positions match TRBD1. Germline-derived CDR1 and CDR2 are SGHAT and FQNNGV. The CDR3 spans 15 residues. Trimming took 5 bases from V and 14 from J; bases not matched to a gene: 15. CDR3 coding DNA: TGTGCCAGCAGCAACGCCGCCGGGACCGGGACAGGGGAGTTCTTC. Its protein product is CASSNAAGTGTGEFF.

In this sample, this clone turned up once. The rearrangement joins TRBV5-4 to TRBJ1-2; TRBD1 aligns across 9 bases. J gave up 6 bases and V 4 bases, and 7 bases lay outside the gene matches. This CDR3 region has 14 residues. CDR1 and CDR2 (germline): SGHNT, YYREEE (reference sequence). The CDR3 region is CASSVKGQGHGYTF. The CDR3 nucleotides are TGTGCCAGCAGCGTAAAGGGACAGGGACATGGCTACACCTTC.

DNA of the CDR3: TGTGCCAGCTCACCACTTCGAGGTTACGAGCAGTACTTC. This translates into CASSPLRGYEQYF. The chain links TRBV18 to TRBJ2-7; D gene unclear. The V gene lost 1 base and the J gene lost 4 bases, with 8 bases spanning the gap. The germline CDR1 and CDR2 sequences are KGHSH and LQKENI. This CDR3 contains 13 residues.

The chain links TRBV4-1 to TRBJ1-2, with D perhaps TRBD1 (6 bases). The CDR3 extends over 13 amino acids. Germline V gene data show CDR1 as MGHRA and CDR2 as YSYEKL. V was pared by 3 bases and J by 7 bases, with 12 bases between. CDR3 DNA: TGCGCCAGCAGCCAGGAACAGGGAATTGGCTACACCTTC. Its protein is CASSQEQGIGYTF.

V and J are TRBV27 and TRBJ1-2; 8 bases are a match to TRBD1. J lost 3 bases, V lost 0 bases, and 6 bases had no gene match. The CDR3 is 16 amino acids. Looked up from germline, CDR1 is MNHEY and CDR2 is SMNVEV (reference sequence). CDR3 residues: CASSLSGRGRDYGYTF. As DNA, the CDR3 is TGTGCCAGCAGTTTATCGGGCAGGGGGCGAGACTATGGCTACACCTTC.

The chain is built from TRBV24-1 and TRBJ2-3; TRBD2 agrees at 14 bases. The length of the CDR3 is 18 residues. CDR1 and CDR2 (germline): KGHDR, SFDVKD. Losses at the gene ends were 3 bases for V and 4 bases for J; bases not matched to a gene: 8. The CDR3 sequence is CATSDPTRGLAGADTQYF. CDR3 coding DNA: TGTGCCACCAGTGATCCCACCAGGGGACTAGCGGGGGCAGATACGCAGTATTTT.

V gene TRBV7-6 combines with J gene TRBJ2-3, with 9 bases lining up with TRBD2. Germline CDR1 is SGHVS and CDR2 is FNYEAQ. The junction had 7 bases not matched to a gene; V was cut back by 4 bases and J by 2 bases. This CDR3 spans 16 amino acids. CDR3 protein: CASSSRRGGVTDTQYF. The CDR3 nucleotides read TGTGCCAGCAGCTCCAGGCGGGGGGGCGTCACAGATACGCAGTATTTT.

J is TRBJ2-1 and V is TRBV7-9; 9 bases map to TRBD2. The CDR3 sequence is 16 residues long. The V gene's germline CDR1 is SEHNR and CDR2 FQNEAQ (reference sequence). V gave up 5 bases and J gave up 6 bases; unmatched junction bases: 11. The CDR3 spells CASSPPGERGANEQFF. The CDR3 nucleotides read TGTGCCAGCAGCCCCCCCGGCGAGCGGGGGGCCAATGAGCAGTTCTTC.

CDR3 sequence (DNA): TGTGCCAGCAGCTCCTGGACAGGAAGCACAGATACGCAGTATTTT. It translates to CASSSWTGSTDTQYF. The rearrangement uses TRBV5-4 and TRBJ2-3; 7 bases map to TRBD1. Germline assignment: CDR1 SGHNT and CDR2 YYREEE (reference sequence). The CDR3 has 15 residues. The V gene end was trimmed by 3 bases and the J gene end by 0 bases; junction bases not matched to a gene: 4. Together with reference TRBV5-4 and TRBJ2-3, the CDR3 gives the full variable domain: ETGVTQSPTHLIKTRGQQVTLRCSSQSGHNTVSWYQQALGQGPQFIFQYYREEENGRGNFPPRFSGLQFPNYSSELNVNALELDDSALYLCASSSWTGSTDTQYFGPGTRLTVL.

The chain joins TRBV9 to TRBJ1-4, with 10 bases that match TRBD1. The ends lost 3 bases at V and 5 bases at J; junction bases unmatched: 1. In germline, CDR1 is SGDLS, CDR2 YYNGEE. The CDR3 contains 14 residues. The CDR3, as DNA: TGTGCCAGCAGCGCGGACAGGGGGAATGAAAAACTGTTTTTT. Translating gives CASSADRGNEKLFF.

This chain links TRBV6-1 with TRBJ1-1; TRBD1 aligns across 8 bases. Germline V gene sequence: CDR1 MNHNS, CDR2 SASEGT. This CDR3 region has 18 residues. The junction had 9 bases not matched to a gene; V was cut back by 0 bases and J by 0 bases. CDR3 sequence: CASSEAITGGTMNTEAFF. CDR3 nucleotide sequence: TGTGCCAGCAGTGAAGCGATAACAGGGGGTACGATGAACACTGAAGCTTTCTTT.

The J gene is TRBJ2-2, the V gene TRBV10-1, with 8 bases fitting TRBD2. This CDR3 contains 17 residues. The germline V gene encodes CDR1 WNHNN and CDR2 SYGVQD (reference sequence). Trimming at V came to 5 bases and at J to 5 bases, leaving 13 bases not matched to a gene. CDR3 residues: CASSPREASGYTGELFF. The CDR3 bases are TGCGCCAGCAGTCCTAGGGAGGCTAGCGGGTATACCGGGGAGCTGTTTTTT.

The chain links TRBV5-1 to TRBJ2-4, with 8 bases lining up with TRBD2. The CDR3 has 14 amino acids. Trimming took 5 bases from V and 7 from J; bases not matched to a gene: 8. From germline, CDR1 is SGHRS and CDR2 YFSETQ. The CDR3 bases are TGCGCCAGCAGACCCAGCGGGGGCAGGAACATTCAGTACTTC. Residues: CASRPSGGRNIQYF.

The V call is TRBV10-3, the J call TRBJ1-4, with 9 bases matching TRBD1. Looked up from germline, CDR1 is ENHRY and CDR2 is SYGVKD. V gave up 10 bases and J gave up 7 bases; unmatched junction bases: 19. This CDR3 contains 17 residues. Here the CDR3 reads CATKDRSGQGGGEKLFF. The CDR3 nucleotides are TGTGCCACCAAGGATAGATCGGGACAGGGTGGTGGTGAAAAACTGTTTTTT.

The chain joins TRBV19 to TRBJ1-3, with D possibly being TRBD1 (5 bases). Trimming cost V 4 bases and J 3 bases, with 16 bases left between them. The length of the CDR3 is 16 residues. From germline, CDR1 is LNHDA and CDR2 SQIVND (reference sequence). The CDR3: CASSTPRGTVGNTIYF. The CDR3 DNA reads TGTGCCAGTAGTACACCTCGCGGGACTGTTGGAAACACCATATATTTT.

The chain couples TRBV4-1 to TRBJ2-1; D is unresolved. The V gene lost 1 base and the J gene lost 0 bases, with 10 bases spanning the gap. Germline values: CDR1 MGHRA, CDR2 YSYEKL. This CDR3 is built from 16 residues. The chain's CDR3 is CASSQGSGYSYNEQFF. The CDR3 bases are TGCGCCAGCAGCCAAGGATCGGGTTACTCCTACAATGAGCAGTTCTTC.